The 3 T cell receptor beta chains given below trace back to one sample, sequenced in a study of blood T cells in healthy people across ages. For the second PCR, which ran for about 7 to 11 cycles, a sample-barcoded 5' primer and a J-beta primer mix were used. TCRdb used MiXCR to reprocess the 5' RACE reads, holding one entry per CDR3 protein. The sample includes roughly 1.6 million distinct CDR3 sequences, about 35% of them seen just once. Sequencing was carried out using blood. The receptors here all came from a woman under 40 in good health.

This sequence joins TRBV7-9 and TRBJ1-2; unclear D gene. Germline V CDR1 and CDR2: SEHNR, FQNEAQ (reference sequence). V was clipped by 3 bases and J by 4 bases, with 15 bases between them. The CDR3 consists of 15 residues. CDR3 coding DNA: TGTGCCAGCAGCTTCTCCGGGTCTTTGCCCTATGGCTACACCTTC. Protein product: CASSFSGSLPYGYTF. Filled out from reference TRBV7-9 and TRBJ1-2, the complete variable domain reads DTGVSQNPRHKITKRGQNVTFRCDPISEHNRLYWYRQTLGQGPEFLTYFQNEAQLEKSRLLSDRFSAERPKGSFSTLEIQRTEQGDSAMYLCASSFSGSLPYGYTFGSGTRLTVV.

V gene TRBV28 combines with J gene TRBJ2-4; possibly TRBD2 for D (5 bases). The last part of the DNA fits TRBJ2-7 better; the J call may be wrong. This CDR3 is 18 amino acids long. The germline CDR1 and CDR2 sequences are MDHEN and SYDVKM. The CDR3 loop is CASSLIPLAGGAFFEQYF. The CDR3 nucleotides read TGTGCCAGCAGTTTAATCCCATTGGCGGGTGGAGCGTTTTTCGAGCAGTACTTC.

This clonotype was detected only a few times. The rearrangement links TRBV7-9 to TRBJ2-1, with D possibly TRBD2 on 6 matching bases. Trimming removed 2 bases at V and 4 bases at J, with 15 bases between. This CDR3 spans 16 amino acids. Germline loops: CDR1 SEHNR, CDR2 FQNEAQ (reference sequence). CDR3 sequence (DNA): TGTGCCAGCAGCTTAAGCACTAGCTGGATTTACAATGAGCAGTTCTTC. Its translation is CASSLSTSWIYNEQFF.